The TCR beta chain under discussion was sequenced for a study of blood T cell repertoires in COVID-19. As processed by the authors: Quantification of nucleated cells was approximated via reference gene primer amplification. Sequenced by immunoSEQ multiplex PCR; TCRdb stores in-frame clones only, minus some. V, J and clone size are taken as reported in that table, and D and trimming were inferred from the DNA itself. There are roughly 75,000 clones in the sample; 70% to 90% occur only once, and under 20% lies in the top ten. Material for sequencing was peripheral blood. The sequence came from a man older than 75 in a cohort sampled during active COVID-19.

Here the CDR3 reads CASAPSGGSGGYTF. The CDR3 DNA is TGTGCTAGTGCCCCGAGCGGGGGTAGCGGTGGCTACACCTTC. The genes are TRBV12-5 and TRBJ1-2; D possibly corresponds to TRBD1 (5 bases). The CDR3 extends over 14 amino acids. V was clipped by 7 bases and J by 7 bases, with 19 bases between them. The germline gives CDR1 LGHNT, CDR2 FRNRAP. Together with reference TRBV12-5 and TRBJ1-2, the CDR3 gives the full variable domain: DARVTQTPRHKVTEMGQEVTMRCQPILGHNTVFWYRQTMMQGLELLAYFRNRAPLDDSGMPKDRFSAEMPDATLATLKIQPSEPRDSAVYFCASAPSGGSGGYTFGSGTRLTVV.